This T cell receptor (beta chain) derives from a study of blood T cell repertoires in COVID-19. Study at large: PBMCs, B-cell-depleted T cells, or T cells provided the cDNA or gDNA that made up the material.

It was during active infection that Seattle patients were enrolled and then longitudinally followed. Original processing methods: Amplification from reference gene primers served as the basis for estimated nucleated cell counts. TCRdb's copy holds only in-frame clones and misses some; the assay was immunoSEQ multiplex PCR. For V, J and clone size, that table is used; D and trimming come from the DNA. The sample comprises 200,000 to 250,000 clones, 85% of which are singletons, and over 2% rests with the top ten. Sequenced sample: peripheral blood. The receptor comes from a woman aged 65 to 85 with COVID-19, enrolled during active disease.

The CDR3 reads CASTLDSPSGYTF. CDR3 sequence (DNA): TGTGCCAGCACCCTTGACAGTCCCTCTGGCTACACCTTC. The V and J genes are TRBV12-3 or TRBV12-4 and TRBJ1-2, with D possibly being TRBD1 (5 bases). V lost 7 bases, J lost 7 bases, and 16 bases lay in between. CDR3 size: 13 residues.